Listed here are 4 T cell receptor beta chains from one sample, sequenced in a study of identifying expanded T cells in peripheral blood. Sequencing was performed with immunoSEQ multiplex PCR; in TCRdb, only in-frame clones are kept and a portion is missing. The sample lists 90,000 to 95,000 clones, 88% occurring once. Sequenced material: blood. Every receptor here comes from a person aged 18 to 69 in good health.

V usage is TRBV6-1 and J usage is TRBJ1-2; no reliable D call. Trimming removed 0 bases from V and 4 bases from J, with 15 bases in between. This CDR3 spans 16 amino acids. CDR1 is MNHNS and CDR2 is SASEGT in the germline V gene. CDR3 amino acids: CASSEAPLVAPYGYTF. The CDR3 bases are TGTGCCAGCAGTGAAGCGCCCCTCGTGGCGCCCTATGGCTACACCTTC.

The J gene is TRBJ1-1, the V gene TRBV27; tentatively, D is TRBD1 (6 bases). The CDR3 is 14 residues long. From germline, CDR1 is MNHEY and CDR2 SMNVEV (reference sequence). V shed 2 bases and J shed 5 bases, with 12 bases lying between them. The CDR3 loop reads CASSLTGPITEAFF. CDR3 DNA sequence: TGTGCCAGCAGTTTAACAGGGCCGATAACTGAAGCTTTCTTT.

The J gene is TRBJ2-1, the V gene TRBV6-6, with 9 bases lining up with TRBD1. Germline V gene data show CDR1 as MNHNY and CDR2 as SVGAGI (reference sequence). V lost 6 bases, J lost 8 bases, and 8 bases stayed unmatched. The CDR3 has 14 residues. CDR3 in DNA: TGTGCCAGCAGGACCGGGACAGGGACCCATGAGCAGTTCTTC. It specifies CASRTGTGTHEQFF.

The J gene is TRBJ1-2, the V gene TRBV28; D is uncertain. V was pared by 8 bases and J by 5 bases, with 15 bases between. The germline V gene encodes CDR1 MDHEN and CDR2 SYDVKM. This CDR3 is built from 13 residues. CDR3 sequence reads: CASPGPEGYGYTF. CDR3 bases: TGTGCCAGCCCCGGACCGGAGGGATATGGCTACACCTTC.